Each of the 4 T cell receptor beta chains below was sequenced from the same sample in a study of blood T cell repertoires in COVID-19. The method was immunoSEQ multiplex PCR; TCRdb's version includes in-frame clones alone and lacks a portion of them. In the table there are roughly 180,000 clones, 82% of which are singletons. Specimen: PBMCs or T cells enriched from blood (not recorded which). The receptors come from a man in his 60s who had recovered from COVID-19.

This chain connects TRBV19 to TRBJ1-5, with TRBD1 matching 9 bases. V shed 5 bases and J 6 bases; nucleotides not matched to a gene: 5. The CDR3 extends over 14 amino acids. Germline CDR1 reads LNHDA; CDR2 reads SQIVND (reference sequence). The CDR3 DNA follows: TGTGCCAGTAGTTCACAGGGGGCAGGTCAGCCCCAGCATTTT. Translation: CASSSQGAGQPQHF.

The rearrangement joins TRBV2 to TRBJ2-7, with D unclear. Germline lookup yields CDR1 SNHLY and CDR2 FYNNEI. The CDR3 loop spans 15 amino acids. The V end lost 5 bases, the J end lost 0 bases, and 14 bases lay between the germline ends. The CDR3, as DNA: TGTGCCAGCAGTCATCCCGAATTTAGCTCCTACGAGCAGTACTTC. It is translated as CASSHPEFSSYEQYF.

The chain employs TRBV12-3 or TRBV12-4 and TRBJ1-5, with D possibly matching TRBD1 (6 bases). The CDR3 has 13 amino acids. V lost 5 bases and J 4 bases, leaving 9 bases between the germline ends. CDR3 DNA sequence: TGTGCCAGCAGTCGTCAGGGGAATCAGCCCCAGCATTTT. Translating it yields CASSRQGNQPQHF.

The chain couples TRBV24-1 to TRBJ2-1; 7 nucleotides match TRBD1. V lost 3 bases and J lost 5; bases outside the gene matches: 12. The germline V gene encodes CDR1 KGHDR and CDR2 SFDVKD. CDR3 length: 17 amino acids. CDR3 protein: CATSDSPPGQKNNEQFF. In DNA form, the CDR3 reads TGTGCCACCAGTGATAGCCCTCCGGGACAGAAGAACAATGAGCAGTTCTTC.